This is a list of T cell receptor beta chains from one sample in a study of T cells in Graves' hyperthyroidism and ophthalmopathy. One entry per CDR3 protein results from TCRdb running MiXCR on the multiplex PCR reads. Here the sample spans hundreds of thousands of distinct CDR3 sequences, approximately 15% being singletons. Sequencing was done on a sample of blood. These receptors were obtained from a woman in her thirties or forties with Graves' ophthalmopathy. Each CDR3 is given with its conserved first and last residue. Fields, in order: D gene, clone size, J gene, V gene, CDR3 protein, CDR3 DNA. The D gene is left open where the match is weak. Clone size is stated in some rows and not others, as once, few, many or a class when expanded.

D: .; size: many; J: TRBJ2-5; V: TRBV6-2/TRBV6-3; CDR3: CASSYWPGMDETQYF; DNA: TGTGCCAGCAGTTACTGGCCAGGGATGGATGAGACCCAGTACTTC
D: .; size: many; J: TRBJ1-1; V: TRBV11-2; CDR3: CASSLWEKVAFF; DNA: TGTGCCAGCAGCTTATGGGAGAAGGTAGCTTTCTTT
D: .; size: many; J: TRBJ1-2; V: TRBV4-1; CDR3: CASSQGLSGYTF; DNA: TGCGCCAGCAGCCAAGGCTTATCGGGCTACACCTTC
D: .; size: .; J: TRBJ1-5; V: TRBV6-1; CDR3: CASRTGRDINQPQHF; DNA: TGTGCCAGCAGGACAGGACGGGATATCAATCAGCCCCAGCATTTT
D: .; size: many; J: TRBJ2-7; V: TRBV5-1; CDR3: CASSSRTVSDEQYF; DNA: TGCGCCAGCAGCTCCCGGACAGTTTCGGACGAGCAGTACTTC
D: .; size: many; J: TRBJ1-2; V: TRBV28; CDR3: CASSGRGEGYGYTF; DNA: TGTGCCAGCAGCGGTAGGGGCGAAGGCTATGGCTACACCTTC
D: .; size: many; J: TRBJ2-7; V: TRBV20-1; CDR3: CSASSAPGGFEQYF; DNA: TGCAGTGCCTCTTCTGCCCCTGGAGGGTTTGAGCAGTACTTC
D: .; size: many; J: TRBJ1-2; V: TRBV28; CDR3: CASTRGGENNYGYTF; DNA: TGTGCCAGCACCCGGGGAGGGGAAAATAACTATGGCTACACCTTC
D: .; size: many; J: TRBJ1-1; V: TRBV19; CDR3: CASSIVGGGIGFAEAFF; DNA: TGTGCCAGTAGTATAGTTGGGGGCGGCATCGGCTTCGCTGAAGCTTTCTTT
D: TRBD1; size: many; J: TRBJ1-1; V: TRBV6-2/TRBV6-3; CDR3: CASSDRGGGPEAFF; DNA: TGTGCCAGCAGTGACAGGGGAGGTGGGCCTGAAGCTTTCTTT
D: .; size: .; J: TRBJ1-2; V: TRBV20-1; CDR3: CSAKRRSYGYTF; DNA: TGCAGTGCTAAACGCAGATCCTATGGCTACACCTTC
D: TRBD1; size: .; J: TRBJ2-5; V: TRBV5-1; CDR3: CASTTGGFQETQYF; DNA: TGCGCCAGCACCACAGGGGGCTTCCAAGAGACCCAGTACTTC
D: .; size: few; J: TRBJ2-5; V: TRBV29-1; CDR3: CSVEKGGETQYF; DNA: TGCAGCGTTGAAAAGGGCGGAGAGACCCAGTACTTC
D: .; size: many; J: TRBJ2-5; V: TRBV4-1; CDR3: CASSQDRVQETQYF; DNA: TGCGCCAGCAGCCAAGACAGAGTCCAAGAGACCCAGTACTTC
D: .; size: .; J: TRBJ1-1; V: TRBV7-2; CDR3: CASSLMMALAFF; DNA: TGTGCCAGCAGCTTAATGATGGCTTTGGCTTTCTTT
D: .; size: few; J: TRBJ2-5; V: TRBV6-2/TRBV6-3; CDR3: CASSYRTDGTQYF; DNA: TGTGCCAGCAGTTACAGGACAGACGGGACCCAGTACTTC
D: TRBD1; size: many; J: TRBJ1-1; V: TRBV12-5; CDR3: CASAGTGNRLKAFF; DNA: TGTGCTAGTGCAGGGACAGGAAATCGACTAAAAGCTTTCTTT
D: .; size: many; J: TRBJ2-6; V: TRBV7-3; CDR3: CASSPGATRVLTF; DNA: TGTGCCAGCAGCCCTGGGGCAACTCGCGTCCTGACTTTC
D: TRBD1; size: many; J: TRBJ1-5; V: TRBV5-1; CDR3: CASSLTGGRNQPQHF; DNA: TGCGCCAGCAGCCTGACAGGGGGCAGGAATCAGCCCCAGCATTTT
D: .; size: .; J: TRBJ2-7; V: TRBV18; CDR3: CASSPELGVEQYF; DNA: TGTGCCAGCTCACCCGAGCTGGGCGTCGAGCAGTACTTC
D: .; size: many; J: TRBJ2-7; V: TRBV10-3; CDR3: CATLSSSYEQYF; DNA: TGTGCCACACTCAGCAGCTCCTACGAGCAGTACTTC
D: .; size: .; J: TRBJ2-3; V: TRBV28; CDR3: CASRPRVVDTQYF; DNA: TGTGCCAGCAGGCCCAGGGTGGTAGATACGCAGTATTTT
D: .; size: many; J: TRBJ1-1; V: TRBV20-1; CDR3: CSARETVRGEAFF; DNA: TGCAGTGCTAGAGAGACAGTCCGCGGTGAAGCTTTCTTT
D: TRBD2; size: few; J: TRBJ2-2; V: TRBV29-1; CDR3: CSAGLAGGVPTGELFF; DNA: TGCAGCGCCGGACTAGCGGGAGGGGTTCCCACCGGGGAGCTGTTTTTT